Here is one T cell receptor beta chain with its context. Ranging in age from about 6 to 100, the donors were healthy Caucasian individuals from Russia. The sample comes from a study of blood T cells in healthy people across ages. A J-beta primer mix and a sample-barcoded 5' primer were used in a second PCR of about 7 to 12 cycles. TCRdb re-called the 5' RACE reads with MiXCR, one entry per CDR3 protein. The profile shows 780,000 or so distinct CDR3 sequences, about 56% of them singletons. There are 13 residues in the CDR3. Germline assignment: CDR1 LGHDT and CDR2 YNNKEL (reference sequence). The V and J ends lost 1 base and 5 bases respectively, with 7 bases between them.

The chain carries TRBV3-1 and TRBJ2-3; D is perhaps TRBD2 (5 bases). Sequencing was carried out using blood. The receptor's source is a man aged 35-49 years in good health. The CDR3 sequence is CASSQGGRDTQYF. For the CDR3, the DNA is TGTGCCAGCAGCCAAGGTGGGAGAGATACGCAGTATTTT.